A single sample gave rise to the 2 T cell receptor beta chains below, sequenced in a study of blood T cell repertoires in COVID-19. Data came from immunoSEQ multiplex PCR; TCRdb stores just in-frame clones and leaves some out. The table has 90,000 to 100,000 clones, about nine tenths seen once. The sequenced sample was peripheral blood. Receptor source: a man aged 50 to 59 with acute or convalescent COVID-19.

The chain uses TRBV18 and TRBJ1-2; 9 nucleotides line up with TRBD1. V lost 6 bases, J lost 8 bases, and 10 bases stayed unmatched. Germline CDR1 KGHSH, CDR2 LQKENI. This CDR3 region has 14 residues. CDR3 residues: CASSQAGTGYGYTF. The CDR3 DNA sequence: TGTGCCAGCTCTCAGGCCGGGACAGGGTACGGCTACACCTTC.

The rearrangement uses TRBV27 and TRBJ2-3; the D is unclear. The CDR3 spans 13 residues. The ends were cut back, 5 bases at V and 7 bases at J, with 13 bases in the middle. CDR1 MNHEY and CDR2 SMNVEV come from the germline V gene (reference sequence). Here the CDR3 DNA reads TGTGCCAGCAGTCTACCCGACTTAAATACGCAGTATTTT. This gives the protein CASSLPDLNTQYF.